This TCR beta chain stems from a study of blood T cell repertoires in COVID-19. Study background: COVID-19 samples from acute and convalescent phases originated in the United States, Italy and Spain. T cells, B-cell-depleted T cells, or PBMCs provided the cDNA or gDNA that served as material.

V was pared by 5 bases and J by 8 bases, with 7 bases between. This CDR3 is built from 11 residues. Germline lookup yields CDR1 SEHNR and CDR2 FQNEAQ (reference sequence). Original methodology: Nucleated cell number was recorded as an estimate derived from reference gene primer amplification. Sequenced by immunoSEQ multiplex PCR; TCRdb stores in-frame clones only, minus some. V and J calls and clone size are as listed in that table; D and trimming were resolved from the DNA. Of about 38,000 clones in the sample, roughly 90% were seen once. This TCR was recovered from a human donor in a cohort sampled during active COVID-19. This chain uses TRBV7-9 with TRBJ2-1; D unclear. The sample was peripheral blood. The CDR3 DNA sequence: TGTGCCAGCAGCCTCGAGCATGAGCAGTTCTTC. Protein: CASSLEHEQFF.